Listed below are T cell receptor beta chains from one sample, sequenced in a study of human thymus T cells. Assay used: immunoSEQ multiplex PCR; TCRdb lists only in-frame clones, some missing. The sample contains about 46,000 clones, roughly 94% of which appear only once. Sequencing was performed on blood. The source is a girl less than two years old with a congenital heart defect but otherwise immunologically healthy. Both conserved end residues are part of each CDR3. The D gene is left open where the match is weak. For some rows the clone size is stated as once, few or many, or as a class when expanded; others skip it.

NA,TRBJ2-7,NA,TRBV18,CASSPQTGFYEQYF,TGTGCCAGCTCACCACAAACAGGGTTCTACGAGCAGTACTTC
NA,TRBJ2-3,NA,TRBV7-9,CASSLRRLATDTQYF,TGTGCCAGCAGCTTAAGGCGTCTAGCGACAGATACGCAGTATTTT
once,TRBJ2-1,TRBD2,TRBV9,CASSVEAGGVNEQFF,TGTGCCAGCAGCGTAGAAGCGGGAGGGGTCAATGAGCAGTTCTTC
NA,TRBJ1-3,TRBD1,TRBV5-1,CASSARQGNTIYF,TGCGCCAGCAGCGCGAGACAGGGGAACACCATATATTTT
NA,TRBJ2-1,TRBD1,TRBV4-1,CASRSGTGIYNEQFF,TGCGCCAGCAGATCCGGGACAGGGATCTACAATGAGCAGTTCTTC
NA,TRBJ1-2,TRBD1,TRBV5-1,CASSSTGGDYGYTF,TGCGCCAGCAGCTCTACAGGGGGCGACTATGGCTACACCTTC
once,TRBJ2-7,NA,TRBV5-4,CASSTQLSYEQYF,TGTGCCAGCAGCACCCAACTGAGCTACGAGCAGTACTTC
NA,TRBJ2-1,NA,TRBV7-9,CASSSPQGNEQFF,TGTGCCAGCAGCTCACCTCAGGGCAATGAGCAGTTCTTC
NA,TRBJ2-5,NA,TRBV7-6,CASSWPGAVEETQYF,TGTGCCAGCAGCTGGCCGGGGGCGGTTGAGGAGACCCAGTACTTC
NA,TRBJ2-7,NA,TRBV6-6,CASPITLIVSYEQYF,TGTGCCAGCCCGATAACCCTCATCGTATCCTACGAGCAGTACTTC
NA,TRBJ2-5,TRBD2,TRBV13,CASSSTSGQETQYF,TGTGCCAGCAGCTCGACTAGCGGCCAAGAGACCCAGTACTTC
NA,TRBJ1-4,NA,TRBV19,CASSPDVSTTNEKLFF,TGTGCCAGTAGTCCCGACGTCTCTACAACTAATGAAAAACTGTTTTTT
NA,TRBJ2-3,NA,TRBV27,CASSLWGGADTQYF,TGTGCCAGCAGTTTATGGGGGGGCGCAGATACGCAGTATTTT
NA,TRBJ1-2,NA,TRBV27,CASSSSQELYGYTF,TGTGCCAGCAGTTCTTCACAGGAGCTCTATGGCTACACCTTC
NA,TRBJ2-3,NA,TRBV7-2,CASSFAPTVNTDTQYF,TGTGCCAGCAGCTTCGCACCGACTGTGAACACAGATACGCAGTATTTT
NA,TRBJ1-4,TRBD1,TRBV5-6,CASSLIRDREEKLFF,TGTGCCAGCAGCCTAATCCGGGACAGGGAAGAAAAACTGTTTTTT
NA,TRBJ2-1,NA,TRBV28,CASLGDKLGQNEQFF,TGTGCCTCCCTAGGAGATAAGTTGGGGCAAAATGAGCAGTTCTTC
NA,TRBJ1-2,NA,TRBV29-1,CSVERAGTYGYTF,TGCAGCGTTGAAAGGGCAGGAACCTATGGCTACACCTTC
NA,TRBJ1-2,TRBD1,TRBV28,CASSQQGNGYTF,TGTGCCAGCAGTCAACAGGGGAATGGCTACACCTTC
NA,TRBJ1-3,TRBD1,TRBV10-3,CAISEGQGAGNTIYF,TGTGCCATCAGTGAGGGACAGGGGGCAGGAAACACCATATATTTT
NA,TRBJ2-3,TRBD2,TRBV11-2,CASSLGTSGTDTQYF,TGTGCCAGCAGCTTAGGGACTAGCGGCACAGATACGCAGTATTTT
NA,TRBJ1-2,TRBD1,TRBV6-1,CASSATGTGTNWYYGYTF,TGTGCCAGCAGTGCAACCGGGACAGGGACCAACTGGTACTATGGCTACACCTTC
NA,TRBJ2-2,TRBD1,TRBV30,CAWRPERQGAGELFF,TGTGCCTGGAGGCCGGAGCGACAGGGGGCCGGGGAGCTGTTTTTT
NA,TRBJ2-7,TRBD2,TRBV19,CASSQLAGDLDEQYF,TGTGCCAGTAGTCAACTAGCGGGAGATCTTGACGAGCAGTACTTC
NA,TRBJ1-2,NA,TRBV27,CASREIGYGYTF,TGTGCCAGCAGGGAGATAGGCTATGGCTACACCTTC
NA,TRBJ2-3,TRBD2,TRBV5-6,CASSFPGTRKEADTQYF,TGTGCCAGCAGCTTCCCCGGGACTAGAAAGGAGGCAGATACGCAGTATTTT
NA,TRBJ2-7,TRBD2,TRBV4-3,CASSQDRAGGTYEQYF,TGCGCCAGCAGCCAAGATAGAGCGGGGGGGACCTACGAGCAGTACTTC
NA,TRBJ2-3,NA,TRBV19,CASSTARTPVGDTQYF,TGTGCCAGTAGTACCGCCAGGACTCCCGTCGGAGATACGCAGTATTTT
NA,TRBJ2-7,TRBD1,TRBV6-5,CASSRTGNYEQYF,TGTGCCAGCAGCAGGACAGGAAACTACGAGCAGTACTTC
NA,TRBJ2-6,TRBD1,TRBV28,CASSFLGTATSGANVLTF,TGTGCCAGCAGTTTCCTCGGGACAGCGACTTCTGGGGCCAACGTCCTGACTTTC
NA,TRBJ2-7,NA,TRBV28,CASRGDGAGNAYEQYF,TGTGCCAGCAGGGGCGACGGGGCAGGGAACGCCTACGAGCAGTACTTC
NA,TRBJ2-2,NA,TRBV14,CASSRRVNTGELFF,TGTGCCAGCAGCCGCAGGGTGAACACCGGGGAGCTGTTTTTT
NA,TRBJ2-3,NA,TRBV11-2,CASSLGGSWGPTDTQYF,TGTGCCAGCAGCTTAGGCGGCAGTTGGGGTCCGACAGATACGCAGTATTTT
NA,TRBJ2-1,NA,TRBV14,CASSHSMAEQFF,TGTGCCAGCAGCCACTCGATGGCTGAGCAGTTCTTC
few,TRBJ2-3,TRBD1,TRBV6-4,CASSEGTGGTDTQYF,TGTGCCAGCAGTGAGGGGACAGGGGGCACAGATACGCAGTATTTT
NA,TRBJ2-2,NA,TRBV5-1,CASSALFANTGELFF,TGCGCCAGCAGCGCCCTGTTCGCGAACACCGGGGAGCTGTTTTTT
NA,TRBJ2-5,TRBD1,TRBV7-2,CASSLDRGIETQYF,TGTGCCAGCAGCTTAGACAGGGGGATCGAGACCCAGTACTTC
once,TRBJ1-2,TRBD1,TRBV5-1,CASSFQGAYGYTF,TGCGCCAGCAGCTTTCAGGGGGCCTATGGCTACACCTTC
NA,TRBJ2-7,NA,TRBV25-1,CASSERGSSYEQYF,TGTGCCAGCAGTGAAAGGGGCAGCTCCTACGAGCAGTACTTC